This T cell receptor beta chain was retrieved from a study of T cell responses to AZD1222 COVID-19 vaccine. Some clones are missing from TCRdb's copy, which holds only in-frame ones; the method was immunoSEQ multiplex PCR. The profile shows 100,000 to 150,000 clones, more than 80% of them singletons. In germline, CDR1 is SNHLY, CDR2 FYNNEI. This CDR3 is 11 amino acids long. The V end lost 7 bases, the J end lost 5 bases, and 8 bases lay between the germline ends. The V call is TRBV2, the J call TRBJ1-1; D ambiguous. The source is an adult who received the AZD1222 COVID-19 vaccine. Specimen: peripheral blood, collected 28 days after the second AZD1222 dose. The CDR3 is CASIVGTEAFF. CDR3 coding DNA: TGTGCCAGCATTGTGGGGACTGAAGCTTTCTTT.